The 23 T cell receptor beta chains in this list originate from one sample, sequenced in a study of blood T cell repertoires in COVID-19. Here immunoSEQ multiplex PCR was the method, and the copy in TCRdb shows in-frame clones only, minus some. The sample has about 220,000 clones; approximately 80% are singletons. What was sequenced was PBMCs or T cells enriched from blood (not recorded which). These receptors originate from a woman aged 55-75 years who had recovered from COVID-19.

CDR3 sequence: CASSLGDRDMNTEAFF. The CDR3 region has the DNA TGCGCCAGCAGCTTGGGAGACAGGGACATGAACACTGAAGCTTTCTTT. The J gene is TRBJ1-1, the V gene TRBV5-1; the match to TRBD1 covers 7 bases. The CDR3 loop spans 16 amino acids. From germline, CDR1 is SGHRS and CDR2 YFSETQ. V gave up 0 bases and J gave up 0 bases; unmatched junction bases: 5.

This clone was seen just once. This rearrangement joins TRBV7-2 to TRBJ2-7; D possibly corresponds to TRBD1 (6 bases). Trimming stripped 2 bases from V and 6 bases from J, with 17 bases between. The CDR3 contains 15 residues. CDR1 and CDR2 from the germline V gene are SGHTA and FQGNSA. The chain's CDR3 is CASSLQSGARSEQYF. The CDR3 DNA follows: TGTGCCAGCAGCTTACAGTCAGGGGCGAGATCCGAGCAGTACTTC. Full variable domain (outside the CDR3, taken from reference TRBV7-2 and TRBJ2-7): GAGVSQSPSNKVTEKGKDVELRCDPISGHTALYWYRQSLGQGLEFLIYFQGNSAPDKSGLPSDRFSAERTGGSVSTLTIQRTQQEDSAVYLCASSLQSGARSEQYFGPGTRLTVT.

In this sample, this clone turned up a few times. V and J are TRBV7-9 and TRBJ1-1; D is perhaps TRBD1 (6 bases). Per germline, CDR1 SEHNR and CDR2 FQNEAQ (reference sequence). The CDR3 covers 15 residues. Trimming removed 4 bases from V and 5 bases from J, with 17 bases in between. This CDR3 is CASSSPGGGRTEAFF. The CDR3 nucleotides read TGTGCCAGCAGCTCCCCTGGGGGGGGCCGGACTGAAGCTTTCTTT.

The rearrangement uses TRBV2 and TRBJ1-5; no clear D. CDR3 length equals 14 residues. Per the germline V gene, CDR1 is SNHLY and CDR2 is FYNNEI. The V end was cut by 6 bases, the J end by 0 bases, with 9 bases between. The CDR3 is CASRVEASNQPQHF. The CDR3 bases are TGTGCCAGCAGGGTCGAGGCTAGCAATCAGCCCCAGCATTTT.

This chain links TRBV18 with TRBJ2-2; 9 positions match TRBD1. V trimming: 3 bases; J trimming: 5 bases; junction bases outside the gene matches: 7. The germline V gene encodes CDR1 KGHSH and CDR2 LQKENI. The CDR3 extends over 16 amino acids. The CDR3 DNA reads TGTGCCAGCTCACCGCTTGGGACAGGGACTACCGGGGAGCTGTTTTTT. Amino acid sequence: CASSPLGTGTTGELFF.

The chain combines TRBV6-1 with TRBJ1-3; the D gene is possibly TRBD1 (6 bases). V lost 0 bases, J lost 0 bases, and 15 bases lay in between. Per germline, CDR1 MNHNS and CDR2 SASEGT. The CDR3 runs to 18 residues. In DNA form, the CDR3 reads TGTGCCAGCAGTGAAGCGCTTCTGGTCAGGGGCTCTGGAAACACCATATATTTT. Amino acids: CASSEALLVRGSGNTIYF.

This rearrangement joins TRBV9 to TRBJ2-3, with D unresolved. This CDR3 has 14 residues. The germline gives CDR1 SGDLS, CDR2 YYNGEE. Trimming cost V 0 bases and J 0 bases, with 5 bases left between them. The CDR3 protein is CASSVVSSTDTQYF. CDR3 coding DNA: TGTGCCAGCAGCGTAGTATCTAGCACAGATACGCAGTATTTT.

V gene TRBV11-2 combines with J gene TRBJ1-1, with 8 nucleotides matching TRBD1. CDR1 SGHAT and CDR2 FQNNGV come from the germline V gene. This CDR3 contains 13 residues. V shed 5 bases, J shed 4 bases, and the junction held 3 bases outside the gene matches. CDR3 sequence reads: CASSNDRGTEAFF. The CDR3 bases are TGTGCCAGCAGCAATGACAGGGGCACTGAAGCTTTCTTT.

This clone was counted once. The chain uses TRBV2 and TRBJ1-2; 10 nucleotides align to TRBD1. The CDR3 sequence is 14 residues long. Trimming cost V 5 bases and J 2 bases; bases outside gene matches: 2. CDR1 and CDR2 (germline): SNHLY, FYNNEI. Written as DNA, the CDR3 is TGTGCCAGCAGTTTGGGACAGGGGAACTATGGCTACACCTTC. This sequence encodes CASSLGQGNYGYTF.

This sequence joins TRBV6-1 and TRBJ1-4, with TRBD1 as a possible D gene (6 bases). Germline V gene data show CDR1 as MNHNS and CDR2 as SASEGT. CDR3 length equals 16 residues. V shed 1 base and J shed 3 bases, with 12 bases lying between them. CDR3 in DNA: TGTGCCAGCAGTGAAGGGCCCGGGACACCTAATGAAAAACTGTTTTTT. Protein sequence: CASSEGPGTPNEKLFF.

This chain uses TRBV18 with TRBJ1-4; D call uncertain. V dropped 0 bases and J dropped 5 bases, with 13 bases sitting between them. CDR3 length: 16 residues. Germline V gene data show CDR1 as KGHSH and CDR2 as LQKENI. This CDR3 reads CASSPPGGRLNEKLFF. The DNA of the CDR3 is TGTGCCAGCTCACCACCGGGTGGCAGGTTAAATGAAAAACTGTTTTTT.

This chain joins TRBV15 and TRBJ2-1, with 9 nucleotides matching TRBD2. This CDR3 has 17 residues. The germline CDR1 and CDR2 sequences are LNHNV and YYDKDF (reference sequence). V shed 0 bases and J 0 bases; nucleotides not matched to a gene: 3. CDR3 in amino acids: CATSREGAGGSYNEQFF. In DNA, the CDR3 is TGTGCCACCAGCAGAGAGGGAGCGGGGGGCTCCTACAATGAGCAGTTCTTC.

V and J are TRBV6-5 and TRBJ2-7, with D uncertain. V was shortened by 7 bases and J by 2 bases, with 12 bases between the two germline ends. CDR3 length: 13 amino acids. Looked up from germline, CDR1 is MNHEY and CDR2 is SVGAGI. DNA for the CDR3: TGTGCCAGCACCAGGCCTGAAACCTACGAGCAGTACTTC. Protein sequence: CASTRPETYEQYF.

This clone was picked up a small number of times. This chain uses TRBV7-9 with TRBJ2-7; 7 positions match TRBD2. V dropped 5 bases and J dropped 2; count of bases not matched to a gene: 6. Germline lookup yields CDR1 SEHNR and CDR2 FQNEAQ (reference sequence). The CDR3 has 14 amino acids. The CDR3 protein is CASSQTSMTYEQYF. The CDR3 region has the DNA TGTGCCAGCAGCCAGACTAGCATGACCTACGAGCAGTACTTC.

This chain links TRBV15 with TRBJ2-1; a possible D gene is TRBD2 (5 bases). The germline V gene encodes CDR1 LNHNV and CDR2 YYDKDF (reference sequence). The CDR3 spans 16 residues. Trimming stripped 3 bases from V and 5 bases from J, with 17 bases between. Written as DNA, the CDR3 is TGTGCCACCAGCAGGGGAGAGCTGGGATCAGACAATGAGCAGTTCTTC. It translates to CATSRGELGSDNEQFF. Based on the CDR3 plus reference TRBV15 and TRBJ2-1, the full variable domain is DAMVIQNPRYQVTQFGKPVTLSCSQTLNHNVMYWYQQKSSQAPKLLFHYYDKDFNNEADTPDNFQSRRPNTSFCFLDIRSPGLGDTAMYLCATSRGELGSDNEQFFGPGTRLTVL.

V usage is TRBV7-9 and J usage is TRBJ1-1; 9 bases are a match to TRBD1. With V trimmed by 6 bases and J by 1 base, 6 bases remained unmatched. Looked up from germline, CDR1 is SEHNR and CDR2 is FQNEAQ (reference sequence). The CDR3 is made up of 15 amino acids. The CDR3 reads CASSLGQGENTEAFF. The CDR3 coding sequence is TGTGCCAGCAGTTTGGGACAGGGAGAGAACACTGAAGCTTTCTTT.

This chain joins TRBV9 and TRBJ1-3; no clear D. V was cut by 0 bases and J by 0 bases, with 4 bases left in between. The CDR3 runs 14 residues. Germline V gene data show CDR1 as SGDLS and CDR2 as YYNGEE. CDR3 in DNA: TGTGCCAGCAGCGTAGGCAGCTCTGGAAACACCATATATTTT. Translation gives CASSVGSSGNTIYF.

This clone was picked up one time. This CDR3 is CASSLGTGRRDTEAFF. The CDR3 DNA follows: TGTGCCAGCAGCTTAGGCACCGGCCGACGGGACACTGAAGCTTTCTTT. V usage is TRBV5-4 and J usage is TRBJ1-1, with D uncertain. The germline V and J ends were trimmed by 2 bases and 3 bases, with 17 bases remaining between them. The CDR3 is made up of 16 amino acids. Germline V lookup: CDR1 SGHNT, CDR2 YYREEE (reference sequence).

The chain links TRBV5-1 to TRBJ2-7; D is uncertain. Germline V gene data show CDR1 as SGHRS and CDR2 as YFSETQ. The CDR3 is 13 amino acids. V shed 6 bases and J shed 3 bases, with 13 bases lying between them. The chain's CDR3 is CASTGDSVYEQYF. For the CDR3, the DNA is TGCGCCAGCACTGGTGACTCCGTCTACGAGCAGTACTTC. Looking up the rest from reference TRBV5-1 and TRBJ2-7 gives the full variable domain: KAGVTQTPRYLIKTRGQQVTLSCSPISGHRSVSWYQQTPGQGLQFLFEYFSETQRNKGNFPGRFSGRQFSNSRSEMNVSTLELGDSALYLCASTGDSVYEQYFGPGTRLTVT.

V is TRBV6-4 and J is TRBJ2-4; TRBD1 might be the D (6 bases). Trimming took 0 bases from V and 1 from J, leaving 13 bases between them. The germline CDR1 and CDR2 sequences are MRHNA and SNTAGT. This CDR3 contains 17 residues. Written as DNA, the CDR3 is TGTGCCAGCAGTGACTCGAGTCAGGGGTCGGCCAAAAACATTCAGTACTTC. Translating gives CASSDSSQGSAKNIQYF.

The rearrangement joins TRBV7-2 to TRBJ2-3; tentative D call: TRBD2 (6 bases). With 1 base removed from V and 0 bases from J, the gap between germline ends came to 14 bases. Germline V lookup: CDR1 SGHTA, CDR2 FQGNSA. This CDR3 comprises 17 residues. The CDR3 sequence is CASSLGAIAASTDTQYF. As DNA, the CDR3 is TGTGCCAGCAGCTTAGGGGCTATAGCGGCTAGCACAGATACGCAGTATTTT.

The chain is built from TRBV2 and TRBJ1-4, with 7 bases that match TRBD1. This CDR3 is 14 amino acids long. Per germline, CDR1 SNHLY and CDR2 FYNNEI. J gave up 4 bases and V 4 bases, and 3 bases lay outside the gene matches. The CDR3 DNA reads TGTGCCAGCAGTGGCACAGGGGTTAATGAAAAACTGTTTTTT. Its protein is CASSGTGVNEKLFF.

The CDR3, as DNA: TGTGCCAGCAGCAGGGGGGATGTGGGCTACACCTTC. As protein: CASSRGDVGYTF. The chain couples TRBV25-1 to TRBJ1-2; 7 nucleotides align to TRBD1. Germline CDR1 is MGHDK and CDR2 is SYGVNS. The CDR3 extends over 12 amino acids. J was trimmed by 8 bases and V by 6 bases; bases with no gene match: 6.